One sample yielded the 26 T cell receptor beta chains listed below, sequenced in a study of regulatory T cells in long-lasting Graves disease. Relying on iRepertoire HTBI primers and Arm-PCR of CDR3 regions, the team built TCR beta libraries. From the multiplex PCR reads, TCRdb called clonotypes with MiXCR, one entry per CDR3 protein. Among fewer than 350,000 distinct CDR3 sequences, 15% to 20% were seen once, and the ten largest hold 35% to 45%. Time point in this sample: newly diagnosed GD, antithyroid drugs for less than 3 months. Scientists built the TCR library using RNA that was extracted from PBMCs. Sequenced here: peripheral blood mononuclear cells (PBMCs), sampled at new diagnosis, from a patient treated with antithyroid drugs. The receptors originated from a female donor with Graves disease.

The table lists this clonotype with many counts. This sequence joins TRBV7-8 and TRBJ2-3; a possible D gene is TRBD2 (6 bases). Between the trimmed V and J ends, which lost 6 bases and 2 bases, there was a span of 18 bases. The length of the CDR3 is 16 residues. Germline CDR1 SGHVS, CDR2 FQNEAQ. CDR3 residues: CASSEVVRGLTDTQYF. The DNA of the CDR3 is TGTGCCAGCAGTGAAGTGGTGCGGGGCCTCACAGATACGCAGTATTTT.

This clonotype came up many times. The chain carries TRBV28 and TRBJ2-7; no reliable D call. This CDR3 contains 16 residues. The germline CDR1 and CDR2 sequences are MDHEN and SYDVKM. Trimming cost V 6 bases and J 3 bases, with 21 bases left between them. Written as DNA, the CDR3 is TGTGCCAGCAGCAGTTTCCTGGCCGGGTCCCACTACGAGCAGTACTTC. It yields the protein CASSSFLAGSHYEQYF.

This clonotype has at least ten counts. This rearrangement joins TRBV30 to TRBJ2-3; D might be TRBD2 (6 bases). Trimming cost V 2 bases and J 9 bases, with 12 bases left between them. This CDR3 has 12 amino acids. Germline CDR1 and CDR2: GTSNPN and SVGIG (reference sequence). The CDR3 region is CAWSRVEGTQYF. The CDR3 DNA sequence: TGTGCCTGGAGTAGGGTGGAGGGAACGCAGTATTTT.

This clonotype was counted a few times. The chain links TRBV18 to TRBJ2-7; no firm D call. The germline V and J ends were trimmed by 1 base and 3 bases, with 10 bases remaining between them. Germline CDR1 is KGHSH and CDR2 is LQKENI. The CDR3 contains 14 residues. CDR3 DNA: TGTGCCAGCTCACCACGGAGCCAGCTCTACGAGCAGTACTTC. It specifies CASSPRSQLYEQYF. Full variable domain (missing parts from reference TRBV18 and TRBJ2-7): NAGVMQNPRHLVRRRGQEARLRCSPMKGHSHVYWYRQLPEEGLKFMVYLQKENIIDESGMPKERFSAEFPKEGPSILRIQQVVRGDSAAYFCASSPRSQLYEQYFGPGTRLTVT.

This clonotype occurred a few times. The rearrangement links TRBV3-1 to TRBJ1-1; D gene unclear. V dropped 2 bases and J dropped 0 bases, with 7 bases sitting between them. The CDR3 extends over 14 amino acids. Germline CDR1 reads LGHDT; CDR2 reads YNNKEL (reference sequence). The CDR3 is CASSQLGLNTEAFF. The CDR3 DNA reads TGTGCCAGCAGCCAACTAGGTTTGAACACTGAAGCTTTCTTT. Full variable domain (missing parts from reference TRBV3-1 and TRBJ1-1): DTAVSQTPKYLVTQMGNDKSIKCEQNLGHDTMYWYKQDSKKFLKIMFSYNNKELIINETVPNRFSPKSPDKAHLNLHINSLELGDSAVYFCASSQLGLNTEAFFGQGTRLTVV.

The V call is TRBV2, the J call TRBJ2-1, with 8 bases aligning to TRBD1. The CDR3 runs 15 residues. Germline CDR1 and CDR2: SNHLY and FYNNEI. The junction had 14 bases not matched to a gene; V was cut back by 7 bases and J by 9 bases. Here the CDR3 DNA reads TGTGCCAGCACCAGGAGGTCAGGGGGCGCTTCTGAGCAGTTCTTC. Residues: CASTRRSGGASEQFF.

This clonotype was counted many times. This chain connects TRBV6-1 to TRBJ2-7; D ambiguous. Germline loops: CDR1 MNHNS, CDR2 SASEGT. Trimming cost V 7 bases and J 0 bases, with 16 bases left between them. CDR3 length equals 15 residues. The chain's CDR3 is CASKPNAAPSYEQYF. The CDR3 nucleotides are TGTGCCAGCAAACCGAATGCTGCCCCCTCCTACGAGCAGTACTTC.

The gene calls are TRBV10-3 and TRBJ2-7; 7 bases fit TRBD1. The CDR3 runs to 16 residues. Germline CDR1 reads ENHRY; CDR2 reads SYGVKD. The J segment lost 7 bases and the V segment lost 2 bases, leaving 14 bases of the junction unmatched. CDR3 nucleotides: TGTGCCATCAGTGAGAATGGGGACAGCGCCGTTCGGGAGCAGTACTTC. Translation gives CAISENGDSAVREQYF.

Remarks on this clonotype: Given the absence of the conserved phenylalanine or tryptophan at the CDR3 end, a read error is likely. CDR3 residues: CASSQPGTGLEKLFS. The CDR3 coding sequence is TGTGCCAGCAGCCAACCCGGGACAGGTCTCGAAAAACTGTTTTCT. V and J are TRBV7-2 and TRBJ1-4; 8 bases map to TRBD1. CDR3 length equals 15 residues. V lost 5 bases and J lost 8; bases outside the gene matches: 10. From germline, CDR1 is SGHTA and CDR2 FQGNSA.

In this sample, this clonotype turned up many times. The gene calls are TRBV20-1 and TRBJ1-4; no firm D call. This CDR3 has 14 residues. V was clipped by 4 bases and J by 0 bases, with 9 bases between them. The germline V gene has CDR1 DFQATT and CDR2 SNEGSKA (reference sequence). As DNA, the CDR3 is TGCAGTGCTATTGACGGTGCAACTAATGAAAAACTGTTTTTT. Residues: CSAIDGATNEKLFF.

This clonotype was observed many times. DNA for the CDR3: TGTGCCACCAGGAACACTTCGACTAGCGGGGTACAAGAGACCCAGTACTTC. Translated, it gives CATRNTSTSGVQETQYF. The J gene is TRBJ2-5, the V gene TRBV24-1, with 11 bases matching TRBD2. With 7 bases clipped from V and 2 bases from J, the junction kept 11 bases outside the gene matches. Germline V gives CDR1 KGHDR, CDR2 SFDVKD. This CDR3 has 17 amino acids.

This chain links TRBV28 with TRBJ2-4, with D perhaps matching TRBD1 (5 bases). This CDR3 is 16 amino acids long. Looked up from germline, CDR1 is MDHEN and CDR2 is SYDVKM. Trimming left V 5 bases short and J 1 base short, with 15 bases between. CDR3 protein: CASSPAGSAAKNIQYF. The DNA of the CDR3 is TGTGCCAGCAGTCCCGCAGGGTCTGCGGCCAAAAACATTCAGTACTTC.

This clonotype was picked up many times. This sequence joins TRBV12-3 or TRBV12-4 and TRBJ2-1, with D uncertain. This CDR3 is 14 amino acids long. V lost 5 bases and J lost 3, with 11 bases in between. CDR3 protein: CASSPHTGYNEQFF. As DNA, the CDR3 is TGTGCCAGCAGTCCACACACCGGCTACAATGAGCAGTTCTTC.

This clonotype was recorded many times. The rearrangement links TRBV5-1 to TRBJ1-5, with 7 bases lining up with TRBD1. Trimming at V came to 4 bases and at J to 4 bases, leaving 8 bases not matched to a gene. CDR1 is SGHRS and CDR2 is YFSETQ in the germline V gene. The CDR3 is 15 residues long. Here the CDR3 reads CASSATGAINQPQHF. CDR3 DNA: TGCGCCAGCAGCGCCACAGGGGCGATAAATCAGCCCCAGCATTTT.

This clonotype was seen repeatedly, ten times or more. The rearrangement uses TRBV19 and TRBJ2-2; maybe TRBD2 (6 bases). Trimming cost V 3 bases and J 0 bases, with 14 bases left between them. The CDR3 totals 17 residues. CDR1 and CDR2 (germline): LNHDA, SQIVND (reference sequence). This CDR3 is CASSMRERGTNTGELFF. The CDR3 bases are TGTGCCAGTAGTATGAGGGAACGGGGGACGAACACCGGGGAGCTGTTTTTT.

Remarks on this clonotype: An end of the junction does not agree with germline; a read error may underlie this. The chain is built from TRBV9 and TRBJ1-4; D not resolved. The germline CDR1 and CDR2 sequences are SGDLS and YYNGEE. The CDR3 totals 15 residues. The CDR3 region is CASSPQMQVNEKMFF. CDR3 DNA sequence: TGTGCCAGCAGCCCCCAAATGCAGGTTAATGAAAAAATGTTTTTT.

This clonotype was seen many times. The chain employs TRBV7-9 and TRBJ2-1; a weak D match, TRBD2 (5 bases). Trimming pared 0 bases from V and 9 bases from J, leaving 9 bases between. This CDR3 has 13 residues. Germline CDR1 SEHNR, CDR2 FQNEAQ (reference sequence). As DNA, the CDR3 is TGTGCCAGCAGCTTAGCGGGAGTTTCTGAGCAGTTCTTC. It specifies CASSLAGVSEQFF.

This clonotype has at least ten counts. The chain recombines TRBV7-6 with TRBJ2-3; TRBD2 matches 10 bases. CDR3 length equals 18 residues. The germline V gene has CDR1 SGHVS and CDR2 FNYEAQ. Trimming cost V 1 base and J 4 bases; bases outside gene matches: 11. In DNA form, the CDR3 reads TGTGCCAGCAGCTTAGGAGGTCTAGCGGGAGTTTTCCCAGATACGCAGTATTTT. As protein: CASSLGGLAGVFPDTQYF.

The rearrangement uses TRBV27 and TRBJ2-2, with 9 bases lining up with TRBD2. The CDR3 extends over 15 amino acids. Per germline, CDR1 MNHEY and CDR2 SMNVEV (reference sequence). CDR3 bases: TGTGTCGCAGCGAGCGGGAGGAATCGGGTCGGGGAGCTGTTTTTT. This codes for CVAASGRNRVGELFF.

In its sample, this clonotype was seen many times. The chain joins TRBV6-5 to TRBJ1-2; D is ambiguous. V dropped 1 base and J dropped 1 base, with 10 bases sitting between them. The CDR3 runs 15 residues. Germline V gene data show CDR1 as MNHEY and CDR2 as SVGAGI. CDR3 in DNA: TGTGCCAGCAGTTACTTAGGGAGGATTAACTATGGCTACACCTTC. Amino acid sequence: CASSYLGRINYGYTF.

In its sample, this clonotype was seen a few times. With a much larger clone just one base away, this may be a read error. The chain combines TRBV9 with TRBJ1-6; the D gene is possibly TRBD1 (5 bases). The V end lost 3 bases, the J end lost 0 bases, and 7 bases lay between the germline ends. Germline V gene lookup returns CDR1 SGDLS and CDR2 YYNGEE. This CDR3 contains 15 residues. The CDR3 reads CASSEGSSYNSPLHF. CDR3 sequence (DNA): TGTGCCAGCAGCGAGGGGAGCTCCTATAATTCACCCCTCCACTTT. Full variable domain (rest looked up from reference TRBV9 and TRBJ1-6): DSGVTQTPKHLITATGQRVTLRCSPRSGDLSVYWYQQSLDQGLQFLIQYYNGEERAKGNILERFSAQQFPDLHSELNLSSLELGDSALYFCASSEGSSYNSPLHFGNGTRLTVT.

The table lists this clonotype with many counts. The J gene is TRBJ2-1, the V gene TRBV18, with 9 nucleotides matching TRBD2. The CDR3 sequence is 15 residues long. V trimming: 4 bases; J trimming: 2 bases; junction bases outside the gene matches: 3. Germline values: CDR1 KGHSH, CDR2 LQKENI. This CDR3 reads CASSLAGATYNEQFF. CDR3 sequence (DNA): TGTGCCAGCTCACTAGCGGGAGCAACCTACAATGAGCAGTTCTTC. Full variable domain (remainder filled in from reference TRBV18 and TRBJ2-1): NAGVMQNPRHLVRRRGQEARLRCSPMKGHSHVYWYRQLPEEGLKFMVYLQKENIIDESGMPKERFSAEFPKEGPSILRIQQVVRGDSAAYFCASSLAGATYNEQFFGPGTRLTVL.

This clonotype was recorded a few times. The chain combines TRBV12-3 or TRBV12-4 with TRBJ2-2, with 11 bases lining up with TRBD2. This CDR3 comprises 15 residues. Losses at the gene ends were 2 bases for V and 4 bases for J; bases not matched to a gene: 0. CDR3 amino acids: CASSLLAGGTGELFF. The CDR3, as DNA: TGTGCCAGCAGTTTACTAGCGGGGGGCACCGGGGAGCTGTTTTTT.

This clonotype appeared many times. The rearrangement joins TRBV14 to TRBJ2-7, with D perhaps TRBD1 (6 bases). The V gene lost 4 bases and the J gene lost 3 bases, with 10 bases spanning the gap. Germline V gene data show CDR1 as SGHDN and CDR2 as FVKESK. The CDR3 runs 13 residues. The CDR3 bases are TGTGCCAGCAGCCTACTACAGGGCTACGAGCAGTACTTC. It codes for CASSLLQGYEQYF.

The table lists this clonotype with many counts. V and J are TRBV3-1 and TRBJ2-3; tentative D call: TRBD2 (6 bases). This CDR3 has 15 amino acids. Germline assignment: CDR1 LGHDT and CDR2 YNNKEL (reference sequence). V dropped 6 bases and J dropped 2 bases, with 15 bases sitting between them. DNA of the CDR3: TGTGCCAGCAGGCCAACGGGAGCCCCCACAGATACGCAGTATTTT. Its protein product is CASRPTGAPTDTQYF.

CDR3 loop: CASSPANGLGGANVLTF. DNA for the CDR3: TGTGCCAGCAGCCCCGCCAACGGGTTGGGTGGGGCCAACGTCCTGACTTTC. This sequence joins TRBV7-9 and TRBJ2-6; D gene uncertain. V dropped 5 bases and J dropped 3 bases, with 17 bases sitting between them. CDR1 is SEHNR, CDR2 FQNEAQ, per germline (reference sequence). The CDR3 is 17 residues long.